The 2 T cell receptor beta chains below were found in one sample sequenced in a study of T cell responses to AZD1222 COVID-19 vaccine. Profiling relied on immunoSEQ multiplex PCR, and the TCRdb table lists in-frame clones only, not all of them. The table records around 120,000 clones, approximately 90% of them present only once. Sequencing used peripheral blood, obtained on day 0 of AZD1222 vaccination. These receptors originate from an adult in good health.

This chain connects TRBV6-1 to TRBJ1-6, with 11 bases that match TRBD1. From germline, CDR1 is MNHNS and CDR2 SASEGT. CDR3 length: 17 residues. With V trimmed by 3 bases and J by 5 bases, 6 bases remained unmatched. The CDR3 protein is CASSDLGQGAHNSPLHF. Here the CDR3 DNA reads TGTGCCAGCAGTGACTTAGGACAGGGGGCTCATAATTCACCCCTCCACTTT.

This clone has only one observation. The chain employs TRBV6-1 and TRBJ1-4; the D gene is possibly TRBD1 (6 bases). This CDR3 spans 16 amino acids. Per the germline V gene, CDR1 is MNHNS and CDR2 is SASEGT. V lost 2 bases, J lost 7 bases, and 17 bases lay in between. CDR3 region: CASSERAGDSGEKLFF. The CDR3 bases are TGTGCCAGCAGTGAAAGGGCAGGGGATAGCGGTGAAAAACTGTTTTTT.